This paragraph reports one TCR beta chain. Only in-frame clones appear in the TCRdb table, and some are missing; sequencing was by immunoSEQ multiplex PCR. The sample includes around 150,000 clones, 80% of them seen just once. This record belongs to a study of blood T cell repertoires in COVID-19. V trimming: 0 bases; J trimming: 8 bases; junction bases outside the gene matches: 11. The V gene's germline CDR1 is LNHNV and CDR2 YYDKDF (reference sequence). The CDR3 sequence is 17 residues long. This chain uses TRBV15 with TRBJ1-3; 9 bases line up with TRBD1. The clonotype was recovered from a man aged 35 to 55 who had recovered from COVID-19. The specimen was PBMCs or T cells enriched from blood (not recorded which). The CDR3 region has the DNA TGTGCCACCAGCAGAGATGATGTTGGGACAGGGTTGGACACCATATATTTT. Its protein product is CATSRDDVGTGLDTIYF. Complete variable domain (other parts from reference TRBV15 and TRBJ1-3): DAMVIQNPRYQVTQFGKPVTLSCSQTLNHNVMYWYQQKSSQAPKLLFHYYDKDFNNEADTPDNFQSRRPNTSFCFLDIRSPGLGDTAMYLCATSRDDVGTGLDTIYFGEGSWLTVV.